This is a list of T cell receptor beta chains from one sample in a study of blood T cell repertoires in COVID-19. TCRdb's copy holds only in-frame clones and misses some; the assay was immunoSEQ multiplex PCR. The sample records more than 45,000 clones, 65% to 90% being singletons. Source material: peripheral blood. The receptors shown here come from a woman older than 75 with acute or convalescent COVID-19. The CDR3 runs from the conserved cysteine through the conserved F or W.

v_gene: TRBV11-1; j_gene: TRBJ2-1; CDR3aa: CASSQGLAVYNEQFF
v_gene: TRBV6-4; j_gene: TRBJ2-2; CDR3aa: CASSTEGTGKTGELFF
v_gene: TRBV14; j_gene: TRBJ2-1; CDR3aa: CASSPAGSGRVGQFF
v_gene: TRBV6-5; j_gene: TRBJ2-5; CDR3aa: CASSSPGGETQYF
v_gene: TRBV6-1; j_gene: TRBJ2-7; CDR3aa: CASKKDNSYEQYF
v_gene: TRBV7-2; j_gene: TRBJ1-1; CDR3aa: CASSLAAGGRTEAFF
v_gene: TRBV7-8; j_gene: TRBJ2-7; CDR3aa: CASSFRDNYEQYF
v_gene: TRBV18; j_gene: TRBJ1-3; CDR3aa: CASSPGGNSGNTIYF
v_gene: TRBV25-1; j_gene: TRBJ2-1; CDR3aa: CASSESQGHNEQFF
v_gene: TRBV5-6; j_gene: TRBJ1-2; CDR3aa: CASSLDRGGYGYTF
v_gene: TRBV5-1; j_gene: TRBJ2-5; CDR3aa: CASSAPTGGAETQYF
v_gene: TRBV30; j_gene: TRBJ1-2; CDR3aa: CAWSVYGTNGGYTF
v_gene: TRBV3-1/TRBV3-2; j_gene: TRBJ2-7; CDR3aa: CASSQAPSPSGGSYEQYF
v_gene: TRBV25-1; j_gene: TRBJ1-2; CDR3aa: CASSEGGMDYGYTF
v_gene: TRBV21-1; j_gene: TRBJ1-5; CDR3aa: CASSNTGSQPQHF
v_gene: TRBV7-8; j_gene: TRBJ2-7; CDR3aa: CASSLVAGGPYEQYF
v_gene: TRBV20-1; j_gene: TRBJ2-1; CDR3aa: CSASGGRGQGAYNEQFF
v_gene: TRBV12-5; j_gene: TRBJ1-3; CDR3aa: CASGLVRLGRGQPGNTIYF